These T cell receptor beta chains were read from a single sample in a study of blood T cell repertoires in COVID-19. Profiling relied on immunoSEQ multiplex PCR, and the TCRdb table lists in-frame clones only, not all of them. The data show fewer than 250,000 clones, with roughly 84% seen just once and around 7% held by the top ten. Sequenced sample: PBMCs or T cells enriched from blood (not recorded which). These TCRs come from a man aged 25 to 40 in a cohort exposed to, infected with or recovered from COVID-19 (not recorded which). Each CDR3 is given with its conserved first and last residue. The D gene is left open where the match is weak. Expanded clones are given a class, and other clones once, few, many or no size at all.

clone_size: .
d_call: .
j_call: TRBJ2-5
v_call: TRBV27
cdr3_nt: TGTGCCAGCAGTTTATCTAGACTCCAAGAGACCCAGTACTTC
cdr3_aa: CASSLSRLQETQYF

clone_size: .
d_call: .
j_call: TRBJ1-1
v_call: TRBV7-6
cdr3_nt: TGTGCCAGCAGCCCTCGGACCGGGGGTACAGCTTTCTTT
cdr3_aa: CASSPRTGGTAFF

clone_size: .
d_call: .
j_call: TRBJ2-1
v_call: TRBV5-6
cdr3_nt: TGTGCCAGCAGCCTCCTAGGACTTTCCTCCTACAATGAGCAGTTCTTC
cdr3_aa: CASSLLGLSSYNEQFF

clone_size: .
d_call: TRBD1
j_call: TRBJ1-1
v_call: TRBV28
cdr3_nt: TGTGCCAGCAGTCGACAGGGTGTTGGTGCTTTCTTT
cdr3_aa: CASSRQGVGAFF

clone_size: once
d_call: TRBD1
j_call: TRBJ2-7
v_call: TRBV7-9
cdr3_nt: TGTGCCAGCAGCCGACCTGACAGGGGTTACGAGCAGTACTTC
cdr3_aa: CASSRPDRGYEQYF

clone_size: .
d_call: TRBD1
j_call: TRBJ2-7
v_call: TRBV25-1
cdr3_nt: TGTGCCAGCAGTGTGACAGGGAACGAGCAGTACTTC
cdr3_aa: CASSVTGNEQYF

clone_size: .
d_call: .
j_call: TRBJ1-6
v_call: TRBV5-6
cdr3_nt: TGTGCCAGCAAGCGTCAGGGCTCCGGTTCCGATAATTCACCCCTCCACTTT
cdr3_aa: CASKRQGSGSDNSPLHF

clone_size: .
d_call: .
j_call: TRBJ1-1
v_call: TRBV4-2
cdr3_nt: TGTGCCAGCAGCTCGACAGGAGTCACTGAAGCTTTCTTT
cdr3_aa: CASSSTGVTEAFF

clone_size: .
d_call: TRBD1
j_call: TRBJ1-4
v_call: TRBV4-1
cdr3_nt: TGCGCCAGCAGCGACCCACCGGGACAGCGAAATGAAAAACTGTTTTTT
cdr3_aa: CASSDPPGQRNEKLFF

clone_size: .
d_call: .
j_call: TRBJ1-5
v_call: TRBV19
cdr3_nt: TGTGCCAGTAGTATTCTACAGAAAAATCAGCCCCAGCATTTT
cdr3_aa: CASSILQKNQPQHF

clone_size: .
d_call: TRBD2
j_call: TRBJ2-5
v_call: TRBV12-5
cdr3_nt: TGTGCTAGTGGGACCGGGACTAGGGAACACCAGTACTTC
cdr3_aa: CASGTGTREHQYF

clone_size: .
d_call: .
j_call: TRBJ2-7
v_call: TRBV25-1
cdr3_nt: TGTGCCAGCAAGCGCCTCTACGAGCAGTACTTC
cdr3_aa: CASKRLYEQYF

clone_size: .
d_call: .
j_call: TRBJ1-1
v_call: TRBV12-5
cdr3_nt: TGTGCTAGTGGTTTGGGGAGGAACACTGAAGCTTTCTTT
cdr3_aa: CASGLGRNTEAFF

clone_size: .
d_call: TRBD1
j_call: TRBJ1-5
v_call: TRBV3-1/TRBV3-2
cdr3_nt: TGTGCCAGCAGCCAAGATTACCGGGACAGGGAGAATCAGCCCCAGCATTTT
cdr3_aa: CASSQDYRDRENQPQHF

clone_size: .
d_call: .
j_call: TRBJ1-2
v_call: TRBV4-1
cdr3_nt: TGCGCCAGCAGCCAAGTAGAGGGGGGGGCCGGCGGCTACACCTTC
cdr3_aa: CASSQVEGGAGGYTF

clone_size: .
d_call: .
j_call: TRBJ1-5
v_call: TRBV7-9
cdr3_nt: TGTGCCAGCAGCCTTGGGGACTTTAGGCGGAGAAGCTCAAATCAGCCCCAGCATTTT
cdr3_aa: CASSLGDFRRRSSNQPQHF

clone_size: .
d_call: .
j_call: TRBJ2-6
v_call: TRBV18
cdr3_nt: TGTGCCAGCTCACGGCTCAGGGGTGGGGCCAACGTCCTGACTTTC
cdr3_aa: CASSRLRGGANVLTF

clone_size: once
d_call: TRBD2
j_call: TRBJ2-5
v_call: TRBV2
cdr3_nt: TGTGCCAGCAGTGGTTCTAGCGGGTACCAAGAGACCCAGTACTTC
cdr3_aa: CASSGSSGYQETQYF

clone_size: .
d_call: TRBD1
j_call: TRBJ1-1
v_call: TRBV4-3
cdr3_nt: TGCGCCAGCAGCCAAGACACAGGGGGCGGGATAAACACTGAAGCTTTCTTT
cdr3_aa: CASSQDTGGGINTEAFF

clone_size: .
d_call: .
j_call: TRBJ2-7
v_call: TRBV7-2
cdr3_nt: TGTGCCAGCAGGAATAACAGGGAGGGTTTGTACTCCTACGAGCAGTACTTC
cdr3_aa: CASRNNREGLYSYEQYF

clone_size: .
d_call: TRBD1
j_call: TRBJ1-3
v_call: TRBV2
cdr3_nt: TGTGCCAGCAGGGACAGGAGCTCTGGAAACACCATATATTTT
cdr3_aa: CASRDRSSGNTIYF

clone_size: .
d_call: .
j_call: TRBJ1-1
v_call: TRBV24-1
cdr3_nt: TGTGCCACCAGTGATGACGGAGGAGGACGAGCTTTCTTT
cdr3_aa: CATSDDGGGRAFF

clone_size: .
d_call: .
j_call: TRBJ1-2
v_call: TRBV19
cdr3_nt: TGTGCCAGTCTAGAAGCAGCATGGGGAGGGGATGGCTACACCTTC
cdr3_aa: CASLEAAWGGDGYTF

clone_size: .
d_call: .
j_call: TRBJ1-1
v_call: TRBV9
cdr3_nt: TGTGCCAGCAGCGTAGGGGCAGACGCGTGGACTGAAGCTTTCTTT
cdr3_aa: CASSVGADAWTEAFF

clone_size: .
d_call: .
j_call: TRBJ1-5
v_call: TRBV19
cdr3_nt: TGTGCCAGTAGTATGGACAATCGGTGGCCCCAGCATTTT
cdr3_aa: CASSMDNRWPQHF

clone_size: .
d_call: .
j_call: TRBJ2-2
v_call: TRBV25-1
cdr3_nt: TGTGCCAGCGCAAACCATGAGGACAGACGGAACACCGGGGAGCTGTTTTTT
cdr3_aa: CASANHEDRRNTGELFF

clone_size: .
d_call: TRBD2
j_call: TRBJ2-7
v_call: TRBV6-5
cdr3_nt: TGTGCCACCTCCCCGGGGGGTGTGTACGAGCAGTACTTC
cdr3_aa: CATSPGGVYEQYF